This T cell receptor (beta chain) was captured by sequencing in a study of cytotoxic CD8 clonotypes in ibrutinib-treated CLL. About the study: Among the patients, about a dozen presented as relapsed/refractory and about 16 as treatment-naive; approximately 17 showed unmutated IGHV. Following treatment for a median roughly 12 months, range 6 to 36, response samples were then taken. Study-wide findings and caveats: Contraction or stability on treatment was seen for public clonotypes, which were uncommon.

The CDR3 is 18 residues long. Trimming stripped 5 bases from V and 2 bases from J, with 24 bases between. Germline loops: CDR1 LNHDA, CDR2 SQIVND (reference sequence). This clone was recorded only once. The antigen is undetermined. Sequenced by immunoSEQ multiplex PCR; TCRdb stores in-frame clones only, minus some. The table records 15,000 to 20,000 clones, roughly 80% of them present only once. The chain combines TRBV19 with TRBJ1-2; maybe TRBD1 (5 bases). Specimen: PBMCs, collected before ibrutinib treatment. The receptor comes from a human donor with chronic lymphocytic leukemia. The CDR3 spells CASSQGTLWTGGNYGYTF. CDR3 DNA: TGTGCCAGTAGTCAAGGAACCTTATGGACGGGGGGGAACTATGGCTACACCTTC.